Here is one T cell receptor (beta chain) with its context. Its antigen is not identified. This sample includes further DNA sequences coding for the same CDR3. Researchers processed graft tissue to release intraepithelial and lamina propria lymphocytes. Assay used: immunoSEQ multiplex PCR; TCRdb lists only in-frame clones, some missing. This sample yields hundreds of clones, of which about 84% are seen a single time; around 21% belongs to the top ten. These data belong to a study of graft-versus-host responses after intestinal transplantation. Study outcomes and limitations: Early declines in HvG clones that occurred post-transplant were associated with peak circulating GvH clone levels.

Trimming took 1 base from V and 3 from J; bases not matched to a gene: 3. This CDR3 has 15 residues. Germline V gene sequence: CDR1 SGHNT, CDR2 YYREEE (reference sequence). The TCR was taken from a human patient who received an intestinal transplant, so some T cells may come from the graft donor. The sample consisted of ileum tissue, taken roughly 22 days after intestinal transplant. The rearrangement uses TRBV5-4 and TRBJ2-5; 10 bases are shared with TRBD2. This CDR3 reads CASSLRLAGEETQYF. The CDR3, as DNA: TGTGCCAGCAGCTTGCGCCTAGCGGGAGAAGAGACCCAGTACTTC.